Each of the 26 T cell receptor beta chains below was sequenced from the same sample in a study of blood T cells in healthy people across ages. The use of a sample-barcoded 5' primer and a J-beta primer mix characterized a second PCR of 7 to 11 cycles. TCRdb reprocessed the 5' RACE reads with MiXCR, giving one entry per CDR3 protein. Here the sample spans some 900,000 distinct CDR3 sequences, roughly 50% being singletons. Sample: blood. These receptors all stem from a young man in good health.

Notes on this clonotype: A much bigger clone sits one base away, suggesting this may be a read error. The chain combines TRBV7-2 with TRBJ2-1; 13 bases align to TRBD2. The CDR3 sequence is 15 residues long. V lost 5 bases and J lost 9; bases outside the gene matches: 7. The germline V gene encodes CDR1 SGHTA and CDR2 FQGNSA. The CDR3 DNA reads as TGTGCCAGCAGCCTCGGACTAGCGGGGGCCAGTGAGCAGTTCTTC. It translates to CASSLGLAGASEQFF.

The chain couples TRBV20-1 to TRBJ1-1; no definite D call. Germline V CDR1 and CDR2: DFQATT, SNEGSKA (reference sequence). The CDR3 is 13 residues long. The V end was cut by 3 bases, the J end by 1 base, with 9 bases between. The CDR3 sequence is CSASATGNTEAFF. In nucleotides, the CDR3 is TGCAGTGCTAGTGCCACGGGGAACACTGAAGCTTTCTTT.

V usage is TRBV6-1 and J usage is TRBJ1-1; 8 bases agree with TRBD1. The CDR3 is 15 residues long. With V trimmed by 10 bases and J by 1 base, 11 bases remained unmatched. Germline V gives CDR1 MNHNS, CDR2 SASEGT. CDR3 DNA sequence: TGTGCCACCACCCCAGGACAGGGATGGAACACTGAAGCTTTCTTT. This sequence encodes CATTPGQGWNTEAFF.

Here the CDR3 DNA reads TGTGCCAGCAGCTCCTTGGGCCCTCTCGATGCGCAGTACTTC. Translating it yields CASSSLGPLDAQYF. This rearrangement joins TRBV5-6 to TRBJ2-7; unclear D gene. Germline V CDR1 and CDR2: SGHDT, YYEEEE. The CDR3 extends over 14 amino acids. The germline V and J ends were trimmed by 3 bases and 9 bases, with 19 bases remaining between them.

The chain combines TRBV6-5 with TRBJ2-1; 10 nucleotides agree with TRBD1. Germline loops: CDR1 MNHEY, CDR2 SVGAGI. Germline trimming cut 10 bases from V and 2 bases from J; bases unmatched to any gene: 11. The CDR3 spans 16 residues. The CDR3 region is CATGRWDRGTYNEQFF. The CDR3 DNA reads TGTGCCACAGGCCGTTGGGACAGGGGTACCTACAATGAGCAGTTCTTC.

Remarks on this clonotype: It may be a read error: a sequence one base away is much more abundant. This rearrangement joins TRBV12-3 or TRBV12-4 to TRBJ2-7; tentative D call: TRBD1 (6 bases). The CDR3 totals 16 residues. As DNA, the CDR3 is TGTGCCAGCAGCCGAGGGACAACCAGGGGCTCCTGCGAGCAGTACTTC. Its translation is CASSRGTTRGSCEQYF.

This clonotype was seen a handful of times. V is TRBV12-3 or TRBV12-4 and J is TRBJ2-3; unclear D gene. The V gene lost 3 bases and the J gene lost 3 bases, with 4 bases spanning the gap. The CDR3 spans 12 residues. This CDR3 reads CASSFKTDTQYF. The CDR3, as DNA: TGTGCCAGCAGTTTTAAAACAGATACGCAGTATTTT.

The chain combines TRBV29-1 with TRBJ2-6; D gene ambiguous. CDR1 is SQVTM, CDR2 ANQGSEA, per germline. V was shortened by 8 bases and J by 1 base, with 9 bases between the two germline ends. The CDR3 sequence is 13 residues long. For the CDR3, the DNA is TGCAGCTACTCAGCTTCTGGGGCCAACGTCCTGACTTTC. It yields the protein CSYSASGANVLTF.

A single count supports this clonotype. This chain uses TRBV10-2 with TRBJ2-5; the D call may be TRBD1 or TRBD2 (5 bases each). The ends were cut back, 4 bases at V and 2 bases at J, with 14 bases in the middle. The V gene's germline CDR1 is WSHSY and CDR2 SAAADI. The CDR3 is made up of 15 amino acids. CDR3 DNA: TGCGCCAGCAGTGGCCGGGGCGAAACTCAAGAGACCCAGTACTTC. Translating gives CASSGRGETQETQYF.

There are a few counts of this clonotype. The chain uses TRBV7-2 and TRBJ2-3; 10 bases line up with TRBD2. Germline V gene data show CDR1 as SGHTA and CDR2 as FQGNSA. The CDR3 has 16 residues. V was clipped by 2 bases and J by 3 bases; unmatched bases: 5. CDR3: CASSLFALAGTDTQYF. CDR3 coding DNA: TGTGCCAGCAGCTTATTTGCACTAGCGGGGACAGATACGCAGTATTTT.

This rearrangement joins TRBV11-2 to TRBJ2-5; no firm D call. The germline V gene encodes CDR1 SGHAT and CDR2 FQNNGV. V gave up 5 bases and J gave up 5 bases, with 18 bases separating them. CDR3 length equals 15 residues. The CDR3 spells CASSRPELFSETQYF. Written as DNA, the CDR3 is TGTGCCAGCAGCCGCCCCGAACTCTTTTCCGAGACCCAGTACTTC.

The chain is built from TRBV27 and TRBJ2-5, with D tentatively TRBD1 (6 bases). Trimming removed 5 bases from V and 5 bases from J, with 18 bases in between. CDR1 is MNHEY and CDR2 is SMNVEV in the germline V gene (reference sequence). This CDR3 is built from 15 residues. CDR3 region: CASSPPHRVGETQYF. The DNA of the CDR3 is TGTGCCAGCAGTCCTCCCCACAGGGTCGGGGAGACCCAGTACTTC.

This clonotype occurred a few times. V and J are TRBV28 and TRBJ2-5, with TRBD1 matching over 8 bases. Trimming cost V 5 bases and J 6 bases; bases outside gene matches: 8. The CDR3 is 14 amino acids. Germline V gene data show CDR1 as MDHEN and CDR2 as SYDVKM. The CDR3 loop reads CASSPRQGWKTQYF. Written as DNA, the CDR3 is TGTGCCAGCAGTCCTCGACAGGGGTGGAAGACCCAGTACTTC.

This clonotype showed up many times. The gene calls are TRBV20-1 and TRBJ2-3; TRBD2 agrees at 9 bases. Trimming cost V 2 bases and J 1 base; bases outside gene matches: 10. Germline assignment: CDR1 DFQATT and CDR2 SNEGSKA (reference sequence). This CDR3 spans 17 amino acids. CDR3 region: CSARPVRGGLGTDTQYF. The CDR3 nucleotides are TGCAGTGCTAGACCGGTGCGGGGGGGTCTAGGCACAGATACGCAGTATTTT.

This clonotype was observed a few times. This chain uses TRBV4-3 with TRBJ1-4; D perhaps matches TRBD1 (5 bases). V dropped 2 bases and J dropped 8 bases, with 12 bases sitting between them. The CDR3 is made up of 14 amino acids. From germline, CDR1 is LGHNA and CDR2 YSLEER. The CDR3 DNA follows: TGCGCCAGCAGCCAAAGGGGCGCGCTCGAAAAACTGTTTTTT. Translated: CASSQRGALEKLFF.

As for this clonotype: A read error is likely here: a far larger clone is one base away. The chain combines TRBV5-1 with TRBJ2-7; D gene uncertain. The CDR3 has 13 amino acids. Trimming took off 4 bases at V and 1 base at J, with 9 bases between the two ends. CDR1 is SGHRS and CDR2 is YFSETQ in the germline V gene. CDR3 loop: CASSLETSYEQYF. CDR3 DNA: TGCGCCAGCAGCCTTGAGACTTCCTACGAGCAGTACTTC.

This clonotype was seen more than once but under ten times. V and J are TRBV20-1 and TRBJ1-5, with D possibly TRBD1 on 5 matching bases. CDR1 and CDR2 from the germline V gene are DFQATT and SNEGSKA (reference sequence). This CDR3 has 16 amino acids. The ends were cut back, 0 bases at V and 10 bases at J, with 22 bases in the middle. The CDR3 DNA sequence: TGCAGTGCTAGAGATATCGGGAACCCGGGGGACCAACCCCAGCATTTT. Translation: CSARDIGNPGDQPQHF.

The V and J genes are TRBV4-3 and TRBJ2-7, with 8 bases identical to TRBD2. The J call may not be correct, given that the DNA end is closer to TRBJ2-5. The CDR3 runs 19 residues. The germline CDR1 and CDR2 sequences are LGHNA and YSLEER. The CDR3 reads CASSQDAWFGISGRETQYF. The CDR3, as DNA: TGCGCCAGCAGCCAAGATGCATGGTTTGGGATCAGCGGGAGAGAGACCCAGTACTTC.

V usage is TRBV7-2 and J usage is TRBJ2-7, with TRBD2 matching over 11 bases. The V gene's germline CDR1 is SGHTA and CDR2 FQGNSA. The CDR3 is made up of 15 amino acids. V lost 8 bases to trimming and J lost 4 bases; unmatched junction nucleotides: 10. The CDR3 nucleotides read TGTGCCAGCGGCCCCTTTAGCGGGGGGGCATACGAGCAGTACTTC. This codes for CASGPFSGGAYEQYF.

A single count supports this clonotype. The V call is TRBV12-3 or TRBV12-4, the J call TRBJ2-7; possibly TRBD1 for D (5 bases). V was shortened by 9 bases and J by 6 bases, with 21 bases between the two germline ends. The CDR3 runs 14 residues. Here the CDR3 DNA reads TGTGCCAGTAGTCCCCCAGGGCCCCTACCCGAGCAGTACTTC. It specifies CASSPPGPLPEQYF.

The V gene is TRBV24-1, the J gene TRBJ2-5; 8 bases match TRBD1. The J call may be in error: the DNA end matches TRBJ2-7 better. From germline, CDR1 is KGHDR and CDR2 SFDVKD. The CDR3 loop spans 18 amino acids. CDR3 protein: CATSDPDSGTGSVGEQYF. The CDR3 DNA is TGTGCCACCAGTGATCCAGATTCCGGGACAGGCTCGGTTGGCGAGCAGTACTTC.

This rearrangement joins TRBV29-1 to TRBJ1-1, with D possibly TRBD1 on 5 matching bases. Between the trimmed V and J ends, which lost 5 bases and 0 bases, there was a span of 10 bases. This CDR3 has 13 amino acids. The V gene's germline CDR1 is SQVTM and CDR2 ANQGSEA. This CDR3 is CSVNPTVNTEAFF. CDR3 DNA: TGCAGCGTTAACCCGACAGTGAACACTGAAGCTTTCTTT.

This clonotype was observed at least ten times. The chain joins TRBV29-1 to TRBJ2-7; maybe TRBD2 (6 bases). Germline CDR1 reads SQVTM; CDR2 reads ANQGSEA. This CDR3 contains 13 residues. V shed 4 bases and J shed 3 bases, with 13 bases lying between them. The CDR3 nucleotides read TGCAGCGTTGTGCCGAGGGGAGGCTACGAGCAGTACTTC. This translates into CSVVPRGGYEQYF.

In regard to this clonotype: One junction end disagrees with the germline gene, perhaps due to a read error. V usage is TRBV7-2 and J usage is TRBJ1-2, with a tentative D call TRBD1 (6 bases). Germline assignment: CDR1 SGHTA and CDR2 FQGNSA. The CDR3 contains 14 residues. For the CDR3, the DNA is TGTGCCAACAGCTTTACGACAGGCGACTATGACTACACCTTC. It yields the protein CANSFTTGDYDYTF.

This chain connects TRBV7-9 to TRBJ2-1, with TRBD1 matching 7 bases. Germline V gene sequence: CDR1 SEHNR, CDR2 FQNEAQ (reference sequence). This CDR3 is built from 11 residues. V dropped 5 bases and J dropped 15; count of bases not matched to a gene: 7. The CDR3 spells CASSATGHRFF. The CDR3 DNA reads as TGTGCCAGCAGCGCGACAGGGCATCGGTTCTTC.

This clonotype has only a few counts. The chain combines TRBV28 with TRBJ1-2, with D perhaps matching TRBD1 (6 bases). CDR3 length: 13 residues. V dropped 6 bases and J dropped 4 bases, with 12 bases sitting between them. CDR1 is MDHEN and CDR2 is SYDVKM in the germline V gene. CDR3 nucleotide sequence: TGTGCCAGCAGGAGGGGGGGCGTCTATGGCTACACCTTC. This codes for CASRRGGVYGYTF.